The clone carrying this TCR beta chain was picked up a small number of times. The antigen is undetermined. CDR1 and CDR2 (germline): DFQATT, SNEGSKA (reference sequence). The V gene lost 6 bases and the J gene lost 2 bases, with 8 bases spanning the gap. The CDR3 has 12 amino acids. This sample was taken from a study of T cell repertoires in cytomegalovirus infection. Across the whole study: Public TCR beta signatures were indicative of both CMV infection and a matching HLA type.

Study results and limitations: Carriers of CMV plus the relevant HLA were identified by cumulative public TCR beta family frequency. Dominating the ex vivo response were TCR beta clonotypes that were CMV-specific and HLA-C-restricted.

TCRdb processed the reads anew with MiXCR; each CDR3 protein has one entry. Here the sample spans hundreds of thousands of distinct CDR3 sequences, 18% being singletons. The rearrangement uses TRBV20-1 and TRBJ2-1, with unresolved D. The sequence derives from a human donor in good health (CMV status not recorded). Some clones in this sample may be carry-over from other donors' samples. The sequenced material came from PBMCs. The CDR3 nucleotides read TGCAGTGCCCTGGGCACCTACAATGAGCAGTTCTTC. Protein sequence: CSALGTYNEQFF.